This passage covers 28 T cell receptor beta chains from one sample sequenced in a study of post-analysis software for immune sequencing data. General study results and limits: Comparison of patients with controls showed roughly five TRBV segments more frequent in patients, TRBV5-6, TRBV5-1 and TRBV20-1 among them.

The antigens these receptors bind are not known. The TCR beta cDNA libraries carried unique molecular identifiers. Using its own MiXCR run on the PCR reads, TCRdb lists one record per CDR3 protein. The sample gives roughly 570,000 distinct CDR3 sequences, around 36% of which show up once; 4.5% to 7.5% is in the top ten. Sequences were obtained from blood. Receptors were obtained from a girl under 18 with multiple sclerosis.

Points on this clonotype: A much larger clone lies a single base off, so this may be a read error. The V and J genes are TRBV4-1 and TRBJ2-1, with 8 bases lining up with TRBD1. Germline V CDR1 and CDR2: MGHRA, YSYEKL. CDR3 length: 15 residues. Trimming removed 1 base from V and 7 bases from J; junction bases left unmatched: 6. CDR3 in amino acids: CASSQVQGASNEQFF. The DNA of the CDR3 is TGCGCCAGCAGCCAAGTTCAGGGGGCAAGTAATGAGCAGTTCTTC.

The V call is TRBV20-1, the J call TRBJ1-6, with TRBD1 matching over 10 bases. Germline values: CDR1 DFQATT, CDR2 SNEGSKA (reference sequence). The CDR3 contains 17 residues. Unmatched junction bases numbered 12, after V lost 3 bases and J lost 7 bases. The CDR3 coding sequence is TGCAGTGCTAGGGTAACCGGGACAGGGGCTCTAAATTCACCCCTCCACTTT. It yields the protein CSARVTGTGALNSPLHF.

On this clonotype: A much larger clone differs from this one at a single base, so this may be a read error. The chain employs TRBV7-2 and TRBJ2-7, with D perhaps matching TRBD2 (5 bases). The better agreement between TRBJ2-5 and the DNA end casts doubt on the J call. CDR3 length: 15 residues. Germline CDR1 is SGHTA and CDR2 is FQGNSA. The CDR3 coding sequence is TGTGCCAGCAGCTTAGGAGGGATCCGCCAAGGGACCCAGTACTTC. It yields the protein CASSLGGIRQGTQYF.

This clonotype was found a few times. V usage is TRBV5-1 and J usage is TRBJ2-5, with TRBD1 identical over 8 bases. The CDR3 sequence is 15 residues long. Trimming removed 3 bases from V and 5 bases from J; junction bases left unmatched: 9. Germline V gene lookup returns CDR1 SGHRS and CDR2 YFSETQ. In DNA, the CDR3 is TGCGCCAGCAGCTGGACACTAAGGACAGGGGAGACCCAGTACTTC. Encoded protein: CASSWTLRTGETQYF. Full variable domain (rest looked up from reference TRBV5-1 and TRBJ2-5): KAGVTQTPRYLIKTRGQQVTLSCSPISGHRSVSWYQQTPGQGLQFLFEYFSETQRNKGNFPGRFSGRQFSNSRSEMNVSTLELGDSALYLCASSWTLRTGETQYFGPGTRLLVL.

This clonotype was observed a handful of times. J is TRBJ2-3 and V is TRBV20-1; 11 nucleotides match TRBD2. Germline lookup yields CDR1 DFQATT and CDR2 SNEGSKA (reference sequence). The J segment lost 1 base and the V segment lost 3 bases, leaving 0 bases of the junction unmatched. The CDR3 is 14 residues long. The CDR3 nucleotides are TGCAGTGCTAGGGGACTAGCGGGCACAGATACGCAGTATTTT. Its protein is CSARGLAGTDTQYF.

CDR3 amino acids: CSARVEAGGRHEQFF. CDR3 DNA: TGCAGTGCTAGAGTTGAAGCGGGGGGGCGTCATGAGCAGTTCTTC. The rearrangement uses TRBV20-1 and TRBJ2-1; 10 bases are a match to TRBD2. CDR1 is DFQATT, CDR2 SNEGSKA, per germline (reference sequence). The CDR3 extends over 15 amino acids. The V and J ends lost 1 base and 8 bases, in that order; junction bases with no gene match: 8.

CDR3 residues: CSAPGPQGWDEQFF. For the CDR3, the DNA is TGCAGCGCGCCGGGCCCCCAGGGATGGGATGAGCAGTTCTTC. The gene calls are TRBV20-1 and TRBJ2-1, with D maybe TRBD1 (5 bases). The CDR3 runs 14 residues. Germline lookup yields CDR1 DFQATT and CDR2 SNEGSKA (reference sequence).

CDR3 sequence: CASSLKPVGANVLTF. Here the CDR3 DNA reads TGTGCCAGCAGCTTAAAGCCTGTAGGGGCCAACGTCCTGACTTTC. The chain has TRBV11-2 and TRBJ2-6; D ambiguous. The germline gives CDR1 SGHAT, CDR2 FQNNGV. V shed 2 bases and J shed 4 bases, with 9 bases lying between them. The CDR3 length is 15 residues.

The chain is built from TRBV5-1 and TRBJ1-2, with D possibly matching TRBD1 (5 bases). Germline CDR1 SGHRS, CDR2 YFSETQ. V was trimmed by 0 bases and J by 8 bases, leaving 11 bases between them. There are 13 residues in the CDR3. The CDR3 loop reads CASSLEGVGGYTF. The CDR3 DNA reads as TGCGCCAGCAGCTTGGAAGGGGTTGGCGGCTACACCTTC.

This clonotype occurred a few times. The genes are TRBV4-2 and TRBJ2-3; D remains ambiguous. Trimming removed 0 bases from V and 1 base from J, with 11 bases in between. The CDR3 runs to 16 residues. The germline CDR1 and CDR2 sequences are LGHNA and YNFKEQ. This chain's CDR3 is CASSQEAPPRTDTQYF. The CDR3 nucleotides read TGTGCCAGCAGCCAAGAGGCCCCCCCCCGCACAGATACGCAGTATTTT.

Written as DNA, the CDR3 is TGTGCCAGCAGCCCAGCTTGGACCCAGTACTTC. Translating gives CASSPAWTQYF. The chain carries TRBV28 and TRBJ2-5; D gene ambiguous. Trimming took off 6 bases at V and 7 bases at J, with 9 bases between the two ends. The CDR3 spans 11 residues. Germline V CDR1 and CDR2: MDHEN, SYDVKM.

The chain has TRBV20-1 and TRBJ2-7; D unresolved. Germline V gives CDR1 DFQATT, CDR2 SNEGSKA (reference sequence). This CDR3 contains 11 residues. Between the trimmed V and J ends, which lost 3 bases and 7 bases, there was a span of 10 bases. CDR3 sequence: CSARLYNEQYF. DNA for the CDR3: TGCAGTGCTAGGTTGTACAATGAGCAGTACTTC.

Remarks on this clonotype: It may be a read error: a sequence one base away is much more abundant. The rearrangement links TRBV6-5 to TRBJ2-7, with a tentative D call TRBD1 (6 bases). Trimming removed 4 bases at V and 4 bases at J, with 26 bases between. This CDR3 has 18 residues. Germline CDR1 reads MNHEY; CDR2 reads SVGAGI. CDR3 nucleotides: TGTGCCAGCAGTTGCGCGGCTGCAACTAACAGGGAGTCGTACGAGCAGTACTTC. Its protein is CASSCAAATNRESYEQYF.

V gene TRBV4-1 combines with J gene TRBJ1-1; TRBD1 aligns across 8 bases. The CDR3 is 15 residues long. Germline lookup yields CDR1 MGHRA and CDR2 YSYEKL. Trimming cost V 1 base and J 4 bases; bases outside gene matches: 5. The CDR3 coding sequence is TGCGCCAGCAGCCAAGGGACAGGGATTTTCACTGAAGCTTTCTTT. Translated, it gives CASSQGTGIFTEAFF.

This clonotype occurred a few times. The rearrangement links TRBV3-1 to TRBJ2-5; 7 bases are shared with TRBD1. CDR3 length: 14 residues. V was pared by 6 bases and J by 0 bases, with 4 bases of the junction left unmatched. The germline CDR1 and CDR2 sequences are LGHDT and YNNKEL (reference sequence). The CDR3 is CASRPTGDQETQYF. The CDR3 nucleotides read TGTGCCAGCAGGCCCACAGGGGACCAAGAGACCCAGTACTTC.

The rearrangement uses TRBV6-1 and TRBJ1-1, with TRBD1 identical over 8 bases. Germline lookup yields CDR1 MNHNS and CDR2 SASEGT. Trimming cost V 5 bases and J 5 bases; bases outside gene matches: 10. This CDR3 is built from 15 residues. The CDR3 here is CASSIQGGVGTEAFF. CDR3 in DNA: TGTGCCAGCAGTATACAGGGGGGCGTTGGGACTGAAGCTTTCTTT.

This clonotype has just a few counts. V is TRBV3-1 and J is TRBJ2-5, with D unclear. The CDR3 runs to 13 residues. The germline gives CDR1 LGHDT, CDR2 YNNKEL (reference sequence). Trimming shortened V by 2 bases and J by 5 bases, and 9 bases separated the two germline ends. The CDR3 here is CASSQPYGETQYF. The DNA of the CDR3 is TGTGCCAGCAGCCAACCATACGGGGAGACCCAGTACTTC.

This clonotype was found a few times. The J gene is TRBJ2-2, the V gene TRBV12-5; TRBD2 aligns across 11 bases. V dropped 5 bases and J dropped 6; count of bases not matched to a gene: 17. Germline V gene data show CDR1 as LGHNT and CDR2 as FRNRAP. CDR3 length: 19 residues. The CDR3, as DNA: TGTGCTAGTGGTCTCCGGGTAGCGGGGGGGCGTTTCTCTTCCGGGGAGCTGTTTTTT. Protein product: CASGLRVAGGRFSSGELFF.

This chain uses TRBV6-1 with TRBJ2-3, with 9 bases matching TRBD1. Germline V CDR1 and CDR2: MNHNS, SASEGT. The CDR3 covers 15 residues. Trimming took 4 bases from V and 2 from J; bases not matched to a gene: 4. CDR3 amino acids: CASSAWDRVTDTQYF. CDR3 DNA: TGTGCCAGCAGTGCCTGGGACAGGGTCACAGATACGCAGTATTTT.

Turning to this clonotype: A much larger clone sits a single nucleotide away, making a read error possible. This rearrangement joins TRBV20-1 to TRBJ1-2, with D hard to call. The germline V gene encodes CDR1 DFQATT and CDR2 SNEGSKA (reference sequence). V shed 3 bases and J shed 5 bases, with 16 bases lying between them. There are 14 residues in the CDR3. For the CDR3, the DNA is TGCAGTGCTAGCGCCTTCGGGGTTGCGTATGGCTACACCTTC. Translated: CSASAFGVAYGYTF.

Notes on this clonotype: An end of the junction does not agree with germline; a read error may underlie this. This chain uses TRBV18 with TRBJ1-1; weak D call: TRBD1 (5 bases). Germline assignment: CDR1 KGHSH and CDR2 LQKENI. The CDR3 is 15 residues long. CDR3 residues: CASSPQATWGTEAFF. CDR3 DNA sequence: TGTGCCAGCTCTCCACAGGCGACATGGGGCACTGAAGCTTTCTTT.

The gene calls are TRBV29-1 and TRBJ2-7; no reliable D call. The germline gives CDR1 SQVTM, CDR2 ANQGSEA. With 4 bases removed from V and 1 base from J, the gap between germline ends came to 5 bases. CDR3 length: 11 amino acids. The DNA for the CDR3 is TGCAGCGTTGCCATGTCCTACGAGCAGTACTTC. Translating it yields CSVAMSYEQYF.

There are a few counts of this clonotype. The DNA for the CDR3 is TGTGCCAGCAGTGCCCTAGCGGGGTCGTACACAGATACGCAGTATTTT. It codes for CASSALAGSYTDTQYF. The chain is built from TRBV27 and TRBJ2-3; the match to TRBD2 covers 9 bases. Germline lookup yields CDR1 MNHEY and CDR2 SMNVEV (reference sequence). The V and J ends lost 5 bases and 2 bases, in that order; junction bases with no gene match: 8. The CDR3 is made up of 16 amino acids.

In this sample, this clonotype turned up many times. CDR3 coding DNA: TGTGCCAGCACCTTCGCGGGGGCTCGCACAGATACGCAGTATTTT. It encodes CASTFAGARTDTQYF. V gene TRBV12-3 or TRBV12-4 combines with J gene TRBJ2-3, with D maybe TRBD2 (7 bases). V was cut by 7 bases and J by 1 base, with 15 bases left in between. The CDR3 runs 15 residues.

This clonotype has a handful of counts. The chain's CDR3 is CASSRLGAGVSYNEQFF. The CDR3 DNA sequence: TGCGCCAGCAGCCGCCTAGGGGCGGGGGTCTCCTACAATGAGCAGTTCTTC. V usage is TRBV4-1 and J usage is TRBJ2-1, with 7 bases that match TRBD2. This CDR3 spans 17 amino acids. Germline V gene lookup returns CDR1 MGHRA and CDR2 YSYEKL. With V trimmed by 4 bases and J by 0 bases, 9 bases remained unmatched.

V usage is TRBV12-3 or TRBV12-4 and J usage is TRBJ1-5, with D possibly being TRBD1 (5 bases). CDR3 size: 11 residues. The ends were cut back, 8 bases at V and 6 bases at J, with 8 bases in the middle. The CDR3 loop reads CASSTGQPQHF. The CDR3 region has the DNA TGTGCCAGCTCCACAGGTCAGCCCCAGCATTTT.

This rearrangement joins TRBV11-2 to TRBJ2-7; D not certain. Germline CDR1 and CDR2: SGHAT and FQNNGV. The CDR3 totals 13 residues. Between the trimmed V and J ends, which lost 7 bases and 3 bases, there was a span of 13 bases. The CDR3 loop is CASKYVQYYEQYF. In DNA form, the CDR3 reads TGTGCCAGCAAATACGTACAGTACTACGAGCAGTACTTC.

This clonotype came up a few times. This rearrangement joins TRBV28 to TRBJ2-5, with D maybe TRBD1 (6 bases). There are 14 residues in the CDR3. Trimming removed 7 bases at V and 5 bases at J, with 17 bases between. Germline CDR1 is MDHEN and CDR2 is SYDVKM. DNA for the CDR3: TGTGCCAGCACCCTTACCTGGGGGCCGGAGACCCAGTACTTC. Translating it yields CASTLTWGPETQYF.